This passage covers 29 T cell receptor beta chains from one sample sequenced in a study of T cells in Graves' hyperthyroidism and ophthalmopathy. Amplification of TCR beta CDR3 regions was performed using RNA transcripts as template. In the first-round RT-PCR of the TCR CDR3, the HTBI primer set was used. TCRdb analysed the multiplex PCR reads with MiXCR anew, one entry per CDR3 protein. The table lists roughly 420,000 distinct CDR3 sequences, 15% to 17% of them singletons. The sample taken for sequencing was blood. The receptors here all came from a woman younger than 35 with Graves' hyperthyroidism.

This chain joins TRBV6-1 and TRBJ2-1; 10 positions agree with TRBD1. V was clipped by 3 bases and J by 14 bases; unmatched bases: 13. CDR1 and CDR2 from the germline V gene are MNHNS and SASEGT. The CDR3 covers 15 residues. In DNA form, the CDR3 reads TGTGCCAGCAGTGATAAACTACCTGGGACAGGGGTTGAGTTCTTC. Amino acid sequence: CASSDKLPGTGVEFF.

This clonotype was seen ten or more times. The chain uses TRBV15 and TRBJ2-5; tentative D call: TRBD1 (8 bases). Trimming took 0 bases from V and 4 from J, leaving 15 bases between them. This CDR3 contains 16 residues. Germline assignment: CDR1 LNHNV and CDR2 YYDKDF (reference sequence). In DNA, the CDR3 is TGTGCCACCAGCAGAGATTACACAGGGGGGGGAGAGACCCAGTACTTC. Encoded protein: CATSRDYTGGGETQYF.

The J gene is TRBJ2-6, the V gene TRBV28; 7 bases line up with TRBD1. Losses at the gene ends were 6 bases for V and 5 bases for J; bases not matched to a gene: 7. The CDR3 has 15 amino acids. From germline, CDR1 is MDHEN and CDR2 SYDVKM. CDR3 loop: CASSPSTGWANVLTF. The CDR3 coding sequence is TGTGCCAGCAGCCCCTCGACAGGGTGGGCCAACGTCCTGACTTTC.

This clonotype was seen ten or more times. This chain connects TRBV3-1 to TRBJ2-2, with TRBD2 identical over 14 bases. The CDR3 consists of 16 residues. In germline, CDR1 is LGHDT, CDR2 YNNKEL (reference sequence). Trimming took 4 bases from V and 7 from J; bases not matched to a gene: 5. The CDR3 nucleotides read TGTGCCAGCAGCCCGACTAGCGGGAGGGCGAACGGGGAGCTGTTTTTT. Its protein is CASSPTSGRANGELFF.

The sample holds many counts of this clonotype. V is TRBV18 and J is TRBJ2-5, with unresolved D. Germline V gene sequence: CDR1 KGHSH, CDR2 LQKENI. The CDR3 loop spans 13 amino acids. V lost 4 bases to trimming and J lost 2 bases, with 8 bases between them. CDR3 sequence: CASSQVGQETQYF. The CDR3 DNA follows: TGTGCCAGCTCACAGGTGGGACAAGAGACCCAGTACTTC. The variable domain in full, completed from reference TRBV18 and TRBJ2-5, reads NAGVMQNPRHLVRRRGQEARLRCSPMKGHSHVYWYRQLPEEGLKFMVYLQKENIIDESGMPKERFSAEFPKEGPSILRIQQVVRGDSAAYFCASSQVGQETQYFGPGTRLLVL.

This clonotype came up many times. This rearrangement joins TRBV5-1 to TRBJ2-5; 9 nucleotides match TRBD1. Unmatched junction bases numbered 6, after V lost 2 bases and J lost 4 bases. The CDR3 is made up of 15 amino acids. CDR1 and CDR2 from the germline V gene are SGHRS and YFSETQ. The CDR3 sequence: CASSFRTGVAETQYF. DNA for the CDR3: TGCGCCAGCAGCTTTCGGACAGGGGTGGCAGAGACCCAGTACTTC.

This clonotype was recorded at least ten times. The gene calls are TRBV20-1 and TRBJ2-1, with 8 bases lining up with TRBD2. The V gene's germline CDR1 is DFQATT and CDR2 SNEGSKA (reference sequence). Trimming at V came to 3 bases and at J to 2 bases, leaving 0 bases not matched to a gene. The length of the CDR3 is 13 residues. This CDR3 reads CSASGGAYNEQFF. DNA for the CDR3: TGCAGTGCTAGCGGGGGGGCCTACAATGAGCAGTTCTTC.

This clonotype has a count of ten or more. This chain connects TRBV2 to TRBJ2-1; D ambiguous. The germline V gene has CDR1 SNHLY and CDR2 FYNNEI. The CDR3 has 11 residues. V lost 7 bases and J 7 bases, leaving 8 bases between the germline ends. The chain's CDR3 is CASISANEQFF. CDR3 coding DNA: TGTGCCAGCATTTCTGCTAATGAGCAGTTCTTC.

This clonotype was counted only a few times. This CDR3 reads CASSIALSVNYGYTF. The CDR3, as DNA: TGTGCCAGTAGTATAGCCCTTTCGGTCAACTATGGCTACACCTTC. The chain has TRBV19 and TRBJ1-2; D ambiguous. Per germline, CDR1 LNHDA and CDR2 SQIVND (reference sequence). The CDR3 is 15 amino acids. Trimming cost V 1 base and J 2 bases, with 11 bases left between them.

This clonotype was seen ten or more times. As DNA, the CDR3 is TGTGCCACCAGCGACATCCTATTGGGGGAGACCCAGTACTTC. It is translated as CATSDILLGETQYF. The rearrangement joins TRBV24-1 to TRBJ2-5; D uncertain. The germline V gene encodes CDR1 KGHDR and CDR2 SFDVKD. With 7 bases removed from V and 5 bases from J, the gap between germline ends came to 16 bases. There are 14 residues in the CDR3.

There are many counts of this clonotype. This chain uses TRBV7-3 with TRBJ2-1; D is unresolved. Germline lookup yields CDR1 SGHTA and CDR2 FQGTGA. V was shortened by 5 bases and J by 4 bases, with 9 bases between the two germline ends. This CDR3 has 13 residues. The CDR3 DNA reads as TGTGCCAGCAGCCCCGACTGGTACAATGAGCAGTTCTTC. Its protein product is CASSPDWYNEQFF.

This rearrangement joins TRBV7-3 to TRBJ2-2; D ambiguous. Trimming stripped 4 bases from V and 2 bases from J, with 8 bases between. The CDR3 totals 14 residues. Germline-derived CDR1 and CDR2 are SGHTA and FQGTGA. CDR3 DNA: TGTGCCAGCAGCTCCACCCACAACACCGGGGAGCTGTTTTTT. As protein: CASSSTHNTGELFF.

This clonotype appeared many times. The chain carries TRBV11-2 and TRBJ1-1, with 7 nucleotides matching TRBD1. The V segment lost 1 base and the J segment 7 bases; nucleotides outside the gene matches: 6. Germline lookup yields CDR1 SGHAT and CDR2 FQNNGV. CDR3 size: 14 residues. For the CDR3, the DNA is TGTGCCAGCAGCTTAGCGACAGGGTTAGGTGAAGCTTTCTTT. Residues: CASSLATGLGEAFF.

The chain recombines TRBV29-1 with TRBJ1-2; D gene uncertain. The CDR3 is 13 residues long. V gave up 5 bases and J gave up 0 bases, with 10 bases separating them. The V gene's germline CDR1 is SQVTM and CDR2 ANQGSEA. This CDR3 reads CSVRGSSNYGYTF. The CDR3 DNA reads TGCAGCGTTAGAGGGAGTTCTAACTATGGCTACACCTTC.

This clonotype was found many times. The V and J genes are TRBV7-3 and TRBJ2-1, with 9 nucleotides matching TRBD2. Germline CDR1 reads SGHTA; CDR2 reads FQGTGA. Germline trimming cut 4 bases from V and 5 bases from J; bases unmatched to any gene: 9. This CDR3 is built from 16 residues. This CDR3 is CASSSKGTSRHNEQFF. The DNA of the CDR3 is TGTGCCAGCAGCTCGAAAGGGACTAGCAGACACAATGAGCAGTTCTTC.

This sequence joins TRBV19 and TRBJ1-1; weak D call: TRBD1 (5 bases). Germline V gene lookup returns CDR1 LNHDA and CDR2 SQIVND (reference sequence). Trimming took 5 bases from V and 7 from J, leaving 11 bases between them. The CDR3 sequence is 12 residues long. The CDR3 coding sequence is TGTGCCAGTAGTTTCTGGGACGGTGAAGCTTTCTTT. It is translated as CASSFWDGEAFF.

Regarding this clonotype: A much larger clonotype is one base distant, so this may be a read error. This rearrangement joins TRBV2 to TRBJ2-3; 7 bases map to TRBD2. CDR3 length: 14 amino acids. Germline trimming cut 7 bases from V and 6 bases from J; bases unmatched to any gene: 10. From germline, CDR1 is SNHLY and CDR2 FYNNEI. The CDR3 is CASNRDGGWDTQYF. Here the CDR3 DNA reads TGTGCCAGCAACCGGGACGGGGGGTGGGATACGCAGTATTTT.

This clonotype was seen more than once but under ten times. CDR3 protein: CASSSSGGNSPLHF. DNA of the CDR3: TGTGCCAGCAGTTCTTCTGGAGGAAATTCACCCCTCCACTTT. This chain links TRBV6-1 with TRBJ1-6; D uncertain. Trimming left V 5 bases short and J 7 bases short, with 12 bases between. Germline loops: CDR1 MNHNS, CDR2 SASEGT. The CDR3 contains 14 residues.

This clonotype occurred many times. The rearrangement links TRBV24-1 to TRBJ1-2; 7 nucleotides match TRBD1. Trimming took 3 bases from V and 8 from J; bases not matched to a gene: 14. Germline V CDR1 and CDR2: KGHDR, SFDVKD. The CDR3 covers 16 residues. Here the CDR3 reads CATSDTSTGNHRGYTF. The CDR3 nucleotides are TGTGCCACCAGTGATACCTCGACAGGGAACCATCGGGGCTACACCTTC.

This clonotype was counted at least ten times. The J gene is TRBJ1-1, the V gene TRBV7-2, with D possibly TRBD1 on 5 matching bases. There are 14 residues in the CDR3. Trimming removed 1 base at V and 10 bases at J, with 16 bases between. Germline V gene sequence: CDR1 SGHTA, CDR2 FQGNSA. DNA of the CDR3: TGTGCCAGCAGCTTAGAACCAGGGCGACGTAGAGCTTTCTTT. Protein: CASSLEPGRRRAFF.

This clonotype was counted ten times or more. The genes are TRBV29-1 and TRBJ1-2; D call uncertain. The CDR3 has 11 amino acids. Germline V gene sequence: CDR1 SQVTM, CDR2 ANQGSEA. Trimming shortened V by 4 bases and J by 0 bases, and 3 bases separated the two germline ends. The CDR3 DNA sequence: TGCAGCGTTGCGGCTAACTATGGCTACACCTTC. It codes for CSVAANYGYTF.

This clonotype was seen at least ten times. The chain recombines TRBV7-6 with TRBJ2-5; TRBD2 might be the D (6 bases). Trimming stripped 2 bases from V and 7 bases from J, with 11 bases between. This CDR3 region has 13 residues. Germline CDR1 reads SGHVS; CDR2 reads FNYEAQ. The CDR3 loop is CASSLTGGPTQYF. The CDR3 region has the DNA TGTGCCAGCAGCTTAACCGGGGGTCCGACCCAGTACTTC.

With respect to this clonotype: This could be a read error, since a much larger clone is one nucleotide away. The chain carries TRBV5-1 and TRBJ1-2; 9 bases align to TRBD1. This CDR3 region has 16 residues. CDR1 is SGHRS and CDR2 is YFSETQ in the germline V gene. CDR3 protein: CANSLGPRQGDYGYTF. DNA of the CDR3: TGCGCCAACAGCTTGGGCCCTCGACAGGGGGACTATGGCTACACCTTC. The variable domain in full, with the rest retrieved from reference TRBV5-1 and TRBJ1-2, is KAGVTQTPRYLIKTRGQQVTLSCSPISGHRSVSWYQQTPGQGLQFLFEYFSETQRNKGNFPGRFSGRQFSNSRSEMNVSTLELGDSALYLCANSLGPRQGDYGYTFGSGTRLTVV.

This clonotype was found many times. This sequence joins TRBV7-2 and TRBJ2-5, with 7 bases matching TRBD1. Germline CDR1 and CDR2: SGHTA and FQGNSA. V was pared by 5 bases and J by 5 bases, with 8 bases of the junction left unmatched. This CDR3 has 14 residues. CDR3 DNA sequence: TGTGCCAGCAGCATAGGGGGCAGGTCTGAGACCCAGTACTTC. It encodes CASSIGGRSETQYF.

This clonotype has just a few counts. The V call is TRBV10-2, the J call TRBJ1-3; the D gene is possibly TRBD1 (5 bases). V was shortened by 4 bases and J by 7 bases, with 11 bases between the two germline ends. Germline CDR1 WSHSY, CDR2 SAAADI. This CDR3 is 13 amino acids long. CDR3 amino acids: CASSGRAGNTIYF. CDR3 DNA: TGCGCCAGCAGTGGTCGGGCAGGGAACACCATATATTTT.

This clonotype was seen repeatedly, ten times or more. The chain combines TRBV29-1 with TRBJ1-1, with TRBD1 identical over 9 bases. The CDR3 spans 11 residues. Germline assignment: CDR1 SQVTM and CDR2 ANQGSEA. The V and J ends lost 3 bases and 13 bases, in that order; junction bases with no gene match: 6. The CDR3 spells CSVEGQGFVFF. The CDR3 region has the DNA TGCAGCGTTGAGGGACAGGGATTCGTTTTCTTT.

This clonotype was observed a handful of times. The chain's CDR3 is CASSNQGAREKLFF. The CDR3 DNA reads TGCGCCAGCAGCAACCAGGGGGCGAGGGAAAAACTGTTTTTT. The chain carries TRBV4-3 and TRBJ1-4; 8 positions agree with TRBD1. V lost 5 bases and J lost 8; bases outside the gene matches: 7. This CDR3 has 14 amino acids. From germline, CDR1 is LGHNA and CDR2 YSLEER.

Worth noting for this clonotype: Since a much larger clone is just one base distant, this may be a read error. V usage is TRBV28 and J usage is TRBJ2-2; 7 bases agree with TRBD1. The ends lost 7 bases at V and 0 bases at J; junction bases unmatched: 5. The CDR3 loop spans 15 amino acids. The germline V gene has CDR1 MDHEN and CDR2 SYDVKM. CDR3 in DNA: TGTGCCAGCAACTCCGGGACAGCGAACACCGGGGAGCTGTTTTTT. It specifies CASNSGTANTGELFF.

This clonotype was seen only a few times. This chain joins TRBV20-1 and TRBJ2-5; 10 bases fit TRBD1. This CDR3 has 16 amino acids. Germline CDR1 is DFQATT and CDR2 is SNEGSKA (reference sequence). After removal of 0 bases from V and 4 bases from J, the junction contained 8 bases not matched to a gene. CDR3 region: CSARDKSGTGVETQYF. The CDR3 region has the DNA TGCAGTGCTAGAGATAAATCCGGGACAGGGGTAGAGACCCAGTACTTC.